The 3 T cell receptor beta chains given below trace back to one sample, sequenced in a study of blood T cell repertoires in COVID-19. TCRdb keeps only in-frame clones here, not all; method: immunoSEQ multiplex PCR. Here the sample spans about 140,000 clones, around 86% being singletons. Sample: peripheral blood. All receptors come from a human donor in a cohort sampled during active COVID-19.

V and J are TRBV5-1 and TRBJ1-1; possible D gene TRBD1, 5 bases. CDR3 length equals 14 residues. Per germline, CDR1 SGHRS and CDR2 YFSETQ. The V end lost 0 bases, the J end lost 4 bases, and 10 bases lay between the germline ends. The CDR3 loop reads CASSLDGAITEAFF. CDR3 bases: TGCGCCAGCAGCTTGGATGGGGCCATCACTGAAGCTTTCTTT.

The V call is TRBV5-1, the J call TRBJ2-1; 8 bases agree with TRBD2. In germline, CDR1 is SGHRS, CDR2 YFSETQ. V was pared by 7 bases and J by 1 base, with 4 bases of the junction left unmatched. CDR3 size: 14 residues. The CDR3 loop reads CASYGGGSYNEQFF. The CDR3 bases are TGCGCCAGCTACGGCGGGGGGTCCTACAATGAGCAGTTCTTC.

This chain joins TRBV7-7 and TRBJ2-1, with a possible D match to TRBD1 (6 bases). The CDR3 length is 15 residues. Looked up from germline, CDR1 is SSHAT and CDR2 is FNYEAQ (reference sequence). V lost 1 base to trimming and J lost 2 bases, with 9 bases between them. The CDR3 here is CASSLGTAAYNEQFF. CDR3 DNA: TGTGCCAGCAGCTTAGGGACAGCCGCCTACAATGAGCAGTTCTTC.